This passage covers 5 T cell receptor beta chains from one sample sequenced in a study of regulatory T cells in long-lasting Graves disease. Time point here: newly diagnosed GD, antithyroid drugs for less than 3 months. RNA isolated from PBMCs was used to make the TCR library. Libraries of TCR beta came from iRepertoire HTBI primers plus Arm-PCR of CDR3 regions. TCRdb called the multiplex PCR reads again in MiXCR, with one record for every CDR3 protein. The data contain 680,000 or so distinct CDR3 sequences, about 15% of them seen just once; the ten biggest clones take up around 18%. These sequences were also reported in another study, on T cells in Graves' hyperthyroidism and ophthalmopathy.

Sequencing used peripheral blood mononuclear cells (PBMCs), obtained at new diagnosis, from a patient treated with antithyroid drugs. Receptor source: a woman in her 30s with Graves disease.

This rearrangement joins TRBV12-3 or TRBV12-4 to TRBJ2-2; 7 nucleotides match TRBD1. Trimming cost V 3 bases and J 3 bases; bases outside gene matches: 10. The CDR3 is made up of 17 amino acids. CDR3 region: CASSFSGTALDTGELFF. The CDR3 nucleotides read TGTGCCAGCAGTTTTTCCGGGACAGCCCTTGACACCGGGGAGCTGTTTTTT.

This clonotype was seen many times. V usage is TRBV10-3 and J usage is TRBJ2-5; D not certain. The length of the CDR3 is 16 residues. Germline CDR1 reads ENHRY; CDR2 reads SYGVKD. V lost 0 bases and J lost 0, with 11 bases in between. The CDR3, as DNA: TGTGCCATCAGTGAGTCGATTACCATGTACCAAGAGACCCAGTACTTC. Its protein product is CAISESITMYQETQYF.

There are many counts of this clonotype. The V call is TRBV6-1, the J call TRBJ2-2; D is undetermined. Germline V gene lookup returns CDR1 MNHNS and CDR2 SASEGT. Trimming stripped 8 bases from V and 4 bases from J, with 14 bases between. The CDR3 consists of 14 residues. The CDR3 DNA reads TGTGCCAGCGGCCCGGCTACCCCCACCGGGGAGCTGTTTTTT. Translation: CASGPATPTGELFF.

At least ten counts were recorded for this clonotype. The chain is built from TRBV12-3 or TRBV12-4 and TRBJ2-4, with D perhaps matching TRBD1 or TRBD2 (5 bases each). CDR3 length equals 15 residues. Trimming removed 5 bases at V and 0 bases at J, with 11 bases between. The CDR3 reads CASSRGALAKNIQYF. Here the CDR3 DNA reads TGTGCCAGCAGTCGAGGGGCCCTAGCCAAAAACATTCAGTACTTC.

At least ten counts were recorded for this clonotype. V gene TRBV27 combines with J gene TRBJ2-1, with D tentatively TRBD2 (6 bases). Germline loops: CDR1 MNHEY, CDR2 SMNVEV (reference sequence). V lost 6 bases, J lost 6 bases, and 15 bases lay in between. The CDR3 covers 14 residues. The CDR3 sequence is CASSARLVVNEQFF. In nucleotides, the CDR3 is TGTGCCAGCAGCGCCCGACTAGTAGTCAATGAGCAGTTCTTC.